The 25 T cell receptor beta chains presented below share a single source sample, sequenced in a study of CD8+ T cells in alopecia areata. RNA extraction and reverse transcription yielded cDNA as sequencing template. TCRdb keeps only in-frame clones here, not all; method: immunoSEQ multiplex PCR. There are about 290,000 clones in the sample; about three fifths occur only once, and around 1.7% lies in the top ten. Treatment given: oral pan-JAK inhibitor, 5-10 mg twice daily. The specimen comprised CD4+ T cells sorted from blood, sampled at week 24, from a patient treated with tofacitinib. Receptor source: a human donor with alopecia areata.

V and J are TRBV30 and TRBJ2-5; weak D call: TRBD1 (5 bases). Trimming removed 5 bases at V and 2 bases at J, with 12 bases between. CDR3 size: 13 residues. CDR1 is GTSNPN and CDR2 is SVGIG in the germline V gene (reference sequence). CDR3 sequence (DNA): TGTGCCTGGGAACGACAGCTACAAGAGACCCAGTACTTC. Translating gives CAWERQLQETQYF.

The chain combines TRBV7-9 with TRBJ1-2; 7 bases are a match to TRBD1. Germline lookup yields CDR1 SEHNR and CDR2 FQNEAQ (reference sequence). The length of the CDR3 is 14 residues. The J segment lost 2 bases and the V segment lost 8 bases, leaving 8 bases of the junction unmatched. For the CDR3, the DNA is TGTGCCAGCGCCAGGAGGGACAGAAACTATGGCTACACCTTC. It translates to CASARRDRNYGYTF.

This clone was seen only once. The chain is built from TRBV28 and TRBJ2-7, with D uncertain. This CDR3 is built from 13 residues. V was cut by 5 bases and J by 7 bases, with 15 bases left in between. In germline, CDR1 is MDHEN, CDR2 SYDVKM. CDR3 coding DNA: TGTGCCAGCAGTCTCCTAGGGATTCCTGAGCAGTACTTC. Its protein product is CASSLLGIPEQYF. The full variable domain, rest sourced from reference TRBV28 and TRBJ2-7, is DVKVTQSSRYLVKRTGEKVFLECVQDMDHENMFWYRQDPGLGLRLIYFSYDVKMKEKGDIPEGYSVSREKKERFSLILESASTNQTSMYLCASSLLGIPEQYFGPGTRLTVT.

The chain carries TRBV5-6 and TRBJ2-7; TRBD1 matches 10 bases. Germline V lookup: CDR1 SGHDT, CDR2 YYEEEE. This CDR3 region has 14 residues. V lost 5 bases to trimming and J lost 6 bases; unmatched junction nucleotides: 8. The CDR3 DNA reads TGTGCCAGCAGACCCCGGGACAGGGGTCGCGAGCAGTACTTC. Translating it yields CASRPRDRGREQYF.

V is TRBV28 and J is TRBJ1-2; 8 bases are shared with TRBD1. The germline V gene encodes CDR1 MDHEN and CDR2 SYDVKM. After removal of 4 bases from V and 5 bases from J, the junction contained 9 bases not matched to a gene. The CDR3 spans 15 residues. For the CDR3, the DNA is TGTGCCAGCAGTTCGAATCGACAGGGGCGGTATGGCTACACCTTC. This encodes CASSSNRQGRYGYTF.

This clone was detected only once. The CDR3 sequence is CASSQDVMQTGNTIYF. The CDR3, as DNA: TGTGCCAGCAGCCAAGATGTCATGCAGACGGGAAACACCATATATTTT. This chain uses TRBV4-2 with TRBJ1-3, with D unresolved. Per germline, CDR1 LGHNA and CDR2 YNFKEQ. This CDR3 has 16 amino acids. The V gene lost 0 bases and the J gene lost 4 bases, with 13 bases spanning the gap.

V gene TRBV30 combines with J gene TRBJ1-1; D uncertain. The germline V and J ends were trimmed by 3 bases and 5 bases, with 7 bases remaining between them. This CDR3 is built from 11 residues. Germline assignment: CDR1 GTSNPN and CDR2 SVGIG (reference sequence). This chain's CDR3 is CAWRLRTEAFF. The CDR3 DNA sequence: TGTGCCTGGAGACTGCGAACTGAAGCTTTCTTT.

Remarks on this clone: At one of its ends the junction is not consistent with the germline gene, which may arise from a read error. The J gene is TRBJ2-5, the V gene TRBV7-7, with a tentative D call TRBD1 (6 bases). This CDR3 contains 15 residues. Germline lookup yields CDR1 SSHAT and CDR2 FNYEAQ (reference sequence). CDR3 in DNA: TGTGCTAGCAGCTTAGGGGACGGACAGCAAGAGACCCAGTACTTC. It translates to CASSLGDGQQETQYF. The whole variable domain, remainder taken from reference TRBV7-7 and TRBJ2-5, is GAGVSQSPRYKVTKRGQDVTLRCDPISSHATLYWYQQALGQGPEFLTYFNYEAQPDKSGLPSDRFSAERPEGSISTLTIQRTEQRDSAMYRCASSLGDGQQETQYFGPGTRLLVL.

V usage is TRBV28 and J usage is TRBJ2-7; no reliable D call. The CDR3 extends over 14 amino acids. V shed 7 bases and J shed 2 bases, with 15 bases lying between them. Looked up from germline, CDR1 is MDHEN and CDR2 is SYDVKM. In nucleotides, the CDR3 is TGTGCCAGCACGCCGGGCCGTCCCGCCTACGAGCAGTACTTC. It yields the protein CASTPGRPAYEQYF.

The genes are TRBV30 and TRBJ1-5; D is possibly TRBD1 (6 bases). Germline CDR1 reads GTSNPN; CDR2 reads SVGIG (reference sequence). The CDR3 is 15 residues long. V dropped 0 bases and J dropped 0 bases, with 9 bases sitting between them. The CDR3 spells CAWSVGGTSNQPQHF. For the CDR3, the DNA is TGTGCCTGGAGTGTAGGGGGTACTAGCAATCAGCCCCAGCATTTT.

The gene calls are TRBV5-1 and TRBJ2-7, with 7 bases aligning to TRBD1. The germline gives CDR1 SGHRS, CDR2 YFSETQ. V was pared by 3 bases and J by 3 bases, with 9 bases of the junction left unmatched. The CDR3 is made up of 15 amino acids. Here the CDR3 DNA reads TGCGCCAGCAGCTATATCATACAGGGGAACTACGAGCAGTACTTC. It encodes CASSYIIQGNYEQYF.

This clone has just a few counts. This sequence joins TRBV11-3 and TRBJ2-3; 10 bases agree with TRBD1. The V and J ends lost 5 bases and 1 base, in that order; junction bases with no gene match: 3. The germline V gene has CDR1 SGHNT and CDR2 YENEEA. The CDR3 runs to 15 residues. The CDR3 nucleotides are TGTGCCAGCAGCCGTGGGACAGGGGGCACAGATACGCAGTATTTT. It specifies CASSRGTGGTDTQYF.

The J gene is TRBJ2-5, the V gene TRBV29-1, with D perhaps matching TRBD1 (5 bases). V gave up 4 bases and J gave up 2 bases, with 8 bases separating them. Germline CDR1 is SQVTM and CDR2 is ANQGSEA. The CDR3 sequence is 12 residues long. CDR3 amino acids: CSVGQIQETQYF. As DNA, the CDR3 is TGCAGCGTTGGACAGATACAAGAGACCCAGTACTTC. Full variable domain (rest looked up from reference TRBV29-1 and TRBJ2-5): SAVISQKPSRDICQRGTSLTIQCQVDSQVTMMFWYRQQPGQSLTLIATANQGSEATYESGFVIDKFPISRPNLTFSTLTVSNMSPEDSSIYLCSVGQIQETQYFGPGTRLLVL.

This clone showed up just once. The CDR3 spells CASSQETGRNEKLFF. The CDR3 DNA follows: TGCGCCAGCAGCCAAGAGACAGGGCGTAATGAAAAACTGTTTTTT. V usage is TRBV4-1 and J usage is TRBJ1-4; 7 bases fit TRBD1. Germline CDR1 and CDR2: MGHRA and YSYEKL. The CDR3 has 15 amino acids. V lost 0 bases and J lost 4; bases outside the gene matches: 2.

In its sample, this clone was seen a few times. The CDR3 reads CAISPGQGDYEQYF. CDR3 DNA sequence: TGTGCCATCTCACCGGGACAGGGTGACTACGAGCAGTACTTC. The chain recombines TRBV11-2 with TRBJ2-7; TRBD1 matches 9 bases. Trimming cost V 10 bases and J 3 bases; bases outside gene matches: 10. The CDR3 loop spans 14 amino acids. Germline CDR1 and CDR2: SGHAT and FQNNGV. Variable domain in full (rest from reference TRBV11-2 and TRBJ2-7): EAGVAQSPRYKIIEKRQSVAFWCNPISGHATLYWYQQILGQGPKLLIQFQNNGVVDDSQLPKDRFSAERLKGVDSTLKIQPAKLEDSAVYLCAISPGQGDYEQYFGPGTRLTVT.

The genes are TRBV13 and TRBJ2-5; D remains unclear. The germline V gene has CDR1 PRHDT and CDR2 FYEKMQ (reference sequence). V was clipped by 5 bases and J by 4 bases, with 5 bases between them. This CDR3 comprises 11 residues. CDR3 loop: CASSERETQYF. The CDR3 DNA follows: TGTGCCAGCAGCGAAAGAGAGACCCAGTACTTC. The full variable domain, with the rest looked up from reference TRBV13 and TRBJ2-5, is AAGVIQSPRHLIKEKRETATLKCYPIPRHDTVYWYQQGPGQDPQFLISFYEKMQSDKGSIPDRFSAQQFSDYHSELNMSSLELGDSALYFCASSERETQYFGPGTRLLVL.

The table lists this clone with a few counts. V usage is TRBV29-1 and J usage is TRBJ1-2; the D gene is possibly TRBD1 (6 bases). The CDR3 extends over 12 amino acids. The germline V gene has CDR1 SQVTM and CDR2 ANQGSEA. Trimming took 3 bases from V and 7 from J, leaving 12 bases between them. CDR3 sequence (DNA): TGCAGCGTTGAGGTCAGGGGTCGTGGCTACACCTTC. As protein: CSVEVRGRGYTF.

The chain couples TRBV27 to TRBJ2-7; 7 bases fit TRBD1. Trimming took 6 bases from V and 2 from J; bases not matched to a gene: 7. Germline V lookup: CDR1 MNHEY, CDR2 SMNVEV (reference sequence). CDR3 length equals 14 residues. This CDR3 is CASRKSQGPYEQYF. DNA of the CDR3: TGTGCCAGCAGAAAGTCACAGGGGCCCTACGAGCAGTACTTC.

The chain links TRBV9 to TRBJ2-5; TRBD1 is a possible D gene (6 bases). The V and J ends lost 2 bases and 1 base respectively, with 15 bases between them. Germline assignment: CDR1 SGDLS and CDR2 YYNGEE. This CDR3 region has 16 residues. The CDR3 sequence: CASSVANRAGQETQYF. CDR3 in DNA: TGTGCCAGCAGCGTGGCTAACAGGGCGGGCCAAGAGACCCAGTACTTC.

The J gene is TRBJ2-7, the V gene TRBV2; D not certain. V lost 4 bases and J lost 3, with 10 bases in between. CDR3 length: 13 amino acids. From germline, CDR1 is SNHLY and CDR2 FYNNEI. CDR3 residues: CASSVPLNYEQYF. CDR3 bases: TGTGCCAGCAGTGTACCGCTGAACTACGAGCAGTACTTC.

This clone was counted only a few times. The same CDR3 also results from other DNA sequences found in this sample. J is TRBJ2-5 and V is TRBV20-1, with a tentative D call TRBD2 (5 bases). In germline, CDR1 is DFQATT, CDR2 SNEGSKA (reference sequence). The CDR3 totals 11 residues. Trimming took 3 bases from V and 5 from J, leaving 7 bases between them. CDR3 sequence (DNA): TGCAGTGCTAGGCCGGGGGAGACCCAGTACTTC. Translating gives CSARPGETQYF.

This clone appeared a few times. The rearrangement links TRBV29-1 to TRBJ2-7, with a tentative D call TRBD2 (5 bases). Germline CDR1 SQVTM, CDR2 ANQGSEA. This CDR3 is 12 amino acids long. V was trimmed by 6 bases and J by 2 bases, leaving 11 bases between them. For the CDR3, the DNA is TGCAGCGTCGGAAAGACTACCTACGAGCAGTACTTC. Protein product: CSVGKTTYEQYF.

The rearrangement uses TRBV2 and TRBJ1-1, with 7 bases aligning to TRBD1. The CDR3 covers 15 residues. Trimming removed 4 bases from V and 6 bases from J; junction bases left unmatched: 11. Germline V lookup: CDR1 SNHLY, CDR2 FYNNEI. CDR3 DNA: TGTGCCAGCAGTGGGGACAGCTCCTATACTCCTGAAGCTTTCTTT. This codes for CASSGDSSYTPEAFF.

This clone was picked up a small number of times. This chain uses TRBV5-4 with TRBJ2-5; 9 nucleotides align to TRBD1. The V and J ends lost 0 bases and 5 bases, in that order; junction bases with no gene match: 2. In germline, CDR1 is SGHNT, CDR2 YYREEE (reference sequence). CDR3 length: 14 amino acids. This CDR3 is CASSLAGTGETQYF. The CDR3 DNA is TGTGCCAGCAGCTTGGCCGGGACAGGGGAGACCCAGTACTTC. Together with reference TRBV5-4 and TRBJ2-5, the CDR3 gives the full variable domain: ETGVTQSPTHLIKTRGQQVTLRCSSQSGHNTVSWYQQALGQGPQFIFQYYREEENGRGNFPPRFSGLQFPNYSSELNVNALELDDSALYLCASSLAGTGETQYFGPGTRLLVL.

This clone has just a few counts. The V call is TRBV27, the J call TRBJ2-1; the D is unclear. Germline values: CDR1 MNHEY, CDR2 SMNVEV (reference sequence). The ends were cut back, 6 bases at V and 5 bases at J, with 11 bases in the middle. The CDR3 sequence is 13 residues long. This CDR3 reads CASSRSWHNEQFF. The DNA for the CDR3 is TGTGCCAGCAGCCGTAGTTGGCACAATGAGCAGTTCTTC.